Presented here are 12 T cell receptor beta chains from one specimen sequenced in a study of shared T cell receptors in the human thymus. Assay used: immunoSEQ multiplex PCR; TCRdb lists only in-frame clones, some missing. The repertoire holds almost 550,000 clones, approximately 78% seen once, with around 0.012% in the top ten. In addition, the sample was reused for a study of human thymus T cells.

Sequenced: thymocytes. The receptor source for this set is a boy under two years old with a congenital heart defect.

The gene calls are TRBV2 and TRBJ1-2, with a possible D match to TRBD1 (5 bases). Germline V gene data show CDR1 as SNHLY and CDR2 as FYNNEI. CDR3 size: 14 residues. The V end lost 4 bases, the J end lost 3 bases, and 12 bases lay between the germline ends. CDR3 nucleotides: TGTGCCAGCAGTGTCCGACAGTCACACTATGGCTACACCTTC. Translated: CASSVRQSHYGYTF.

CDR3 coding DNA: TGTGCCAGCAGCTCAGGGGTTGGGAAGAGGCTAGCGGGAGAGGGGGAACTCTCCTACGAGCAGTACTTC. Encoded protein: CASSSGVGKRLAGEGELSYEQYF. The chain combines TRBV28 with TRBJ2-7; 10 bases align to TRBD2. Germline loops: CDR1 MDHEN, CDR2 SYDVKM. The V and J ends lost 6 bases and 0 bases, in that order; junction bases with no gene match: 29. The CDR3 sequence is 23 residues long.

The V gene is TRBV4-3, the J gene TRBJ2-3; 10 nucleotides align to TRBD2. The V gene's germline CDR1 is LGHNA and CDR2 YSLEER. Trimming took 4 bases from V and 3 from J; bases not matched to a gene: 13. This CDR3 is 18 amino acids long. CDR3 coding DNA: TGCGCCAGCAGCCGGGATCTAGCGGGAGCGGCTAAGACAGATACGCAGTATTTT. Its translation is CASSRDLAGAAKTDTQYF.

This sequence joins TRBV11-3 and TRBJ1-2; TRBD1 matches at 8 bases. V shed 2 bases and J 6 bases; nucleotides not matched to a gene: 5. The CDR3 is 14 residues long. The germline gives CDR1 SGHNT, CDR2 YENEEA. CDR3: CASSLPGQVHGYTF. DNA of the CDR3: TGTGCCAGCAGCTTACCGGGACAGGTTCATGGCTACACCTTC.

This clone occurred once. This chain uses TRBV19 with TRBJ2-5; tentative D call: TRBD2 (6 bases). Germline loops: CDR1 LNHDA, CDR2 SQIVND (reference sequence). This CDR3 spans 16 amino acids. Trimming took off 0 bases at V and 6 bases at J, with 17 bases between the two ends. The CDR3: CASSIDRRGPRKTQYF. CDR3 sequence (DNA): TGTGCCAGTAGTATAGACCGGAGGGGCCCGAGGAAGACCCAGTACTTC.

This chain connects TRBV2 to TRBJ1-2; D unresolved. CDR3 length: 14 amino acids. Trimming took off 2 bases at V and 10 bases at J, with 17 bases between the two ends. Germline V gene sequence: CDR1 SNHLY, CDR2 FYNNEI. CDR3 DNA: TGTGCCAGCAGTGAATGGCAGTTACCTCCCGACTACACCTTC. Its translation is CASSEWQLPPDYTF.

The chain uses TRBV5-1 and TRBJ2-1, with D possibly matching TRBD2 (5 bases). V shed 0 bases and J shed 0 bases, with 22 bases lying between them. CDR1 and CDR2 (germline): SGHRS, YFSETQ. The CDR3 is 20 residues long. CDR3 protein: CASSLAKLADSVSSYNEQFF. For the CDR3, the DNA is TGCGCCAGCAGCTTGGCCAAGCTAGCTGATTCGGTTAGCTCCTACAATGAGCAGTTCTTC.

This clone showed up just a few times. The V gene is TRBV7-2, the J gene TRBJ2-3, with D possibly being TRBD2 (6 bases). V was shortened by 2 bases and J by 4 bases, with 19 bases between the two germline ends. The CDR3 is 17 residues long. In germline, CDR1 is SGHTA, CDR2 FQGNSA. CDR3 sequence: CASSLPDPGAPADTQYF. The CDR3 DNA follows: TGTGCCAGCAGCTTACCCGACCCGGGAGCACCCGCAGATACGCAGTATTTT. The entire variable domain, with the rest obtained from reference TRBV7-2 and TRBJ2-3, is as follows: GAGVSQSPSNKVTEKGKDVELRCDPISGHTALYWYRQSLGQGLEFLIYFQGNSAPDKSGLPSDRFSAERTGGSVSTLTIQRTQQEDSAVYLCASSLPDPGAPADTQYFGPGTRLTVL.

The chain carries TRBV6-1 and TRBJ2-5, with 9 nucleotides matching TRBD2. Germline CDR1 and CDR2: MNHNS and SASEGT. The trim removed 2 bases at V and 5 bases at J, leaving 9 bases unmatched. CDR3 size: 16 residues. The CDR3 DNA sequence: TGTGCCAGCAGTGAACTGGTAGCGGGAGCGGTGGAGACCCAGTACTTC. Translated: CASSELVAGAVETQYF.

CDR3 region: CSVEDTKGGEWAEQFF. As DNA, the CDR3 is TGCAGCGTTGAAGATACGAAGGGGGGGGAGTGGGCTGAGCAGTTCTTC. V usage is TRBV29-1 and J usage is TRBJ2-1; D might be TRBD2 (7 bases). This CDR3 has 16 amino acids. Germline V gene lookup returns CDR1 SQVTM and CDR2 ANQGSEA. V lost 0 bases and J lost 9, with 21 bases in between.

Only a few counts were recorded for this clone. The chain employs TRBV4-3 and TRBJ2-5, with no clear D. The CDR3 is 14 residues long. Deletions cut 2 bases from V and 5 bases from J, with 12 bases between. Germline V gene lookup returns CDR1 LGHNA and CDR2 YSLEER. CDR3 coding DNA: TGCGCCAGCAGCCAACCTCCTACCATGGAGACCCAGTACTTC. Translating gives CASSQPPTMETQYF.

The chain uses TRBV27 and TRBJ1-2, with TRBD1 identical over 7 bases. CDR3 length: 14 residues. The ends lost 5 bases at V and 4 bases at J; junction bases unmatched: 7. Germline CDR1 is MNHEY and CDR2 is SMNVEV (reference sequence). The CDR3 DNA sequence: TGTGCCAGCAGTACCCGACAGGGAGTCTATGGCTACACCTTC. Amino acids: CASSTRQGVYGYTF.